Listed below are T cell receptor beta chains from one sample, sequenced in a study of CD4 T cells in relation to SARS-CoV-2 and coronaviruses. No antigen is known for these receptors. Repertoires were generated with immunoSEQ multiplex PCR, while TCRdb's copy carries only in-frame clones and drops some. The sample holds some 45,000 clones, about 80% seen once. Sequenced: naive CD4+ T cells from PBMCs, cultured in vitro. The receptors were sampled from an adult with COVID-19. Each CDR3 is given with its conserved first and last residue. Each record gives: J gene, D gene, V gene, CDR3 protein. D genes are given only for firm matches.

J gene: TRBJ1-2; D gene: TRBD1; V gene: TRBV28; CDR3 protein: CASSDRDRTNYGYTF
J gene: TRBJ2-2; D gene: .; V gene: TRBV7-9; CDR3 protein: CASSPSNGELFF
J gene: TRBJ2-2; D gene: .; V gene: TRBV5-6; CDR3 protein: CASSFQSTGELFF
J gene: TRBJ2-5; D gene: TRBD2; V gene: TRBV19; CDR3 protein: CASSMASGRWRETQYF
J gene: TRBJ2-2; D gene: TRBD1; V gene: TRBV5-1; CDR3 protein: CASSLRQGRNTGELFF
J gene: TRBJ2-5; D gene: TRBD1; V gene: TRBV4-1; CDR3 protein: CASSQDRITGAIGETQYF
J gene: TRBJ1-2; D gene: .; V gene: TRBV4-2; CDR3 protein: CASSPTPARGDIDGYTF
J gene: TRBJ2-3; D gene: .; V gene: TRBV19; CDR3 protein: CASGVPGGDTQYF
J gene: TRBJ2-7; D gene: .; V gene: TRBV2; CDR3 protein: CASSEFVYEQYF
J gene: TRBJ2-3; D gene: TRBD2; V gene: TRBV6-5; CDR3 protein: CASQAGGDTQYF
J gene: TRBJ1-2; D gene: .; V gene: TRBV4-3; CDR3 protein: CASSQDARGDYGYTF
J gene: TRBJ2-7; D gene: TRBD1; V gene: TRBV18; CDR3 protein: CASSLRDSSYEQYF
J gene: TRBJ2-7; D gene: .; V gene: TRBV30; CDR3 protein: CAWSDISGRAYEQYF
J gene: TRBJ2-7; D gene: .; V gene: TRBV7-9; CDR3 protein: CASGLDPVGEQYF
J gene: TRBJ2-2; D gene: .; V gene: TRBV4-1; CDR3 protein: CASSPRGLAKNTGELFF
J gene: TRBJ2-1; D gene: TRBD2; V gene: TRBV5-8; CDR3 protein: CASSLITSGRASDEQFF
J gene: TRBJ2-4; D gene: TRBD1; V gene: TRBV19; CDR3 protein: CASSISTGGNIQYF
J gene: TRBJ1-5; D gene: TRBD1; V gene: TRBV30; CDR3 protein: CAWGTALNQPQHF
J gene: TRBJ2-5; D gene: .; V gene: TRBV7-9; CDR3 protein: CASSSDGRKTQYF
J gene: TRBJ2-5; D gene: .; V gene: TRBV2; CDR3 protein: CASSDLLAPTKETQYF
J gene: TRBJ2-3; D gene: .; V gene: TRBV3-1/TRBV3-2; CDR3 protein: CASSPSRADTQYF
J gene: TRBJ1-2; D gene: .; V gene: TRBV18; CDR3 protein: CASSPDRNYGYTF
J gene: TRBJ2-7; D gene: TRBD1; V gene: TRBV27; CDR3 protein: CASSLEGQGVYEQYF
J gene: TRBJ2-4; D gene: .; V gene: TRBV10-3; CDR3 protein: CATAAVAKNIQYF
J gene: TRBJ2-5; D gene: TRBD2; V gene: TRBV27; CDR3 protein: CASSFLAGVQETQYF
J gene: TRBJ2-3; D gene: .; V gene: TRBV18; CDR3 protein: CASSPRSDTQYF
J gene: TRBJ2-3; D gene: .; V gene: TRBV11-2; CDR3 protein: CASSRSSTDTQYF
J gene: TRBJ2-3; D gene: .; V gene: TRBV10-3; CDR3 protein: CAISETDQDTQYF
J gene: TRBJ2-1; D gene: .; V gene: TRBV29-1; CDR3 protein: CSVEEVSYNEQFF
J gene: TRBJ1-1; D gene: .; V gene: TRBV7-9; CDR3 protein: CASSLTGENTEAFF
J gene: TRBJ1-4; D gene: TRBD1; V gene: TRBV5-4; CDR3 protein: CASSLPGTGVEKLFF
J gene: TRBJ2-2; D gene: .; V gene: TRBV3-1/TRBV3-2; CDR3 protein: CASSQEGWVELFF
J gene: TRBJ1-5; D gene: .; V gene: TRBV6-1; CDR3 protein: CASSEERYREGGFFQPQHF
J gene: TRBJ2-2; D gene: .; V gene: TRBV20-1; CDR3 protein: CSASKGRGTGELFF
J gene: TRBJ1-6; D gene: .; V gene: TRBV30; CDR3 protein: CAWSSYESPLHF
J gene: TRBJ2-1; D gene: TRBD2; V gene: TRBV13; CDR3 protein: CASSLFGGGPNEQFF
J gene: TRBJ2-7; D gene: .; V gene: TRBV7-3; CDR3 protein: CASSLQEGSSEQYF
J gene: TRBJ2-7; D gene: TRBD2; V gene: TRBV29-1; CDR3 protein: CSVKAGVMSEQYF
J gene: TRBJ2-3; D gene: .; V gene: TRBV27; CDR3 protein: CASSLSGPLGTTDTQYF
J gene: TRBJ1-4; D gene: TRBD1; V gene: TRBV2; CDR3 protein: CASKGGQGNEKLFF
J gene: TRBJ1-1; D gene: TRBD1; V gene: TRBV7-9; CDR3 protein: CASSWDRGRNTEAFF
J gene: TRBJ2-7; D gene: .; V gene: TRBV6-6; CDR3 protein: CASTILGNEQYF
J gene: TRBJ2-2; D gene: TRBD2; V gene: TRBV7-9; CDR3 protein: CASSLVVWREGSNTGELFF
J gene: TRBJ2-3; D gene: TRBD2; V gene: TRBV4-2; CDR3 protein: CASSQGFGFAGALDTQYF
J gene: TRBJ2-7; D gene: .; V gene: TRBV19; CDR3 protein: CASSITFWTGNNEQYF
J gene: TRBJ2-7; D gene: .; V gene: TRBV15; CDR3 protein: CATSREVDPPAYEQYF
J gene: TRBJ2-4; D gene: .; V gene: TRBV29-1; CDR3 protein: CSVEAGGDIQYF
J gene: TRBJ2-5; D gene: .; V gene: TRBV6-5; CDR3 protein: CASSLGRGTQETQYF
J gene: TRBJ2-7; D gene: .; V gene: TRBV4-2; CDR3 protein: CASSQDHAYEQYF
J gene: TRBJ1-2; D gene: TRBD1; V gene: TRBV28; CDR3 protein: CASSSPGQGTYGYTF
J gene: TRBJ1-1; D gene: .; V gene: TRBV3-1/TRBV3-2; CDR3 protein: CASSPGTHTEAFF